A selection of T cell receptor beta chains follows, all from one sample in a study of beta chain features in type 1 diabetes. Clones were read by immunoSEQ multiplex PCR, and TCRdb kept only the in-frame ones, dropping some. The sample records over 650,000 clones, 11% to 15% being singletons. Material: naive CD4+ T cells from blood. Source of these receptors: a man aged 18 to 30 with type 1 diabetes. Each CDR3 is given with its conserved first and last residue. A D gene is named only where the DNA matches it firmly. A row's size may be missing; if present it is once, few, many or a size class.

j_call d_call clone_size v_call cdr3_nt cdr3_aa
TRBJ1-1 - few TRBV27 TGTGCCAGCATGCATCGGGGGTTCAACACTGAAGCTTTCTTT CASMHRGFNTEAFF
TRBJ2-6 - few TRBV5-1 TGCGCCAGCAGCTTCTCCTTGGCTGGGGCCAACGTCCTGACTTTC CASSFSLAGANVLTF
TRBJ1-6 - - TRBV10-3 TGTGCCATCAGTGAGCAACAGAGTTCCTATAATTCACCCCTCCACTTT CAISEQQSSYNSPLHF
TRBJ2-7 TRBD1 - TRBV7-9 TGTGCCAGCAGCTTCGGGACAGGGGCCTACGAGCAGTACTTC CASSFGTGAYEQYF
TRBJ1-5 - - TRBV7-2 TGTGCCAGCAGCTCCACAGGGAATCAGCCCCAGCATTTT CASSSTGNQPQHF
TRBJ1-5 TRBD1 - TRBV7-2 TGTGCCAGCAGCTTAGGACAGGGTAATCAGCCCCAGCATTTT CASSLGQGNQPQHF
TRBJ1-5 TRBD1 few TRBV9 TGTGCCAGCAGCCGCTGGGACAGGGACCATCAGCCCCAGCATTTT CASSRWDRDHQPQHF
TRBJ2-5 - few TRBV5-4 TGTGCCAGCAGCCAAGGGGGAGAGACCCAGTACTTC CASSQGGETQYF
TRBJ1-6 - - TRBV25-1 TGTGCCAGCTCCTGGGGGGTGAGGTCTGATTCACCCCTCCACTTT CASSWGVRSDSPLHF
TRBJ2-1 TRBD2 few TRBV9 TGTGCCAGCAGCGTTACTAGCGCCTCCTACAATGAGCAGTTCTTC CASSVTSASYNEQFF
TRBJ2-7 TRBD2 few TRBV28 TGTGCCAGCAAAGGTTGGCGGGGGGGCCAGGGCGAGCAGTACTTC CASKGWRGGQGEQYF
TRBJ2-1 - - TRBV29-1 TGCAGCGCCCGGGGAATGCAAAATGAGCAGTTCTTC CSARGMQNEQFF
TRBJ2-5 - - TRBV30 TGTGCCTGGAGTGTGAACCACTGGGAGACCCAGTACTTC CAWSVNHWETQYF
TRBJ2-5 TRBD2 few TRBV7-2 TGTGCCAGCAGCCCCCCCTCGAGCGGGGGCGGAGAGACCCAGTACTTC CASSPPSSGGGETQYF
TRBJ2-7 - - TRBV7-9 TGTGCCAGCAGCACGCTAAGCGGAGCCGACTACGAGCAGTACTTC CASSTLSGADYEQYF
TRBJ2-3 TRBD2 few TRBV5-1 TGCGCCAGCAGCCGAGCGGGGAGCACAGATACGCAGTATTTT CASSRAGSTDTQYF
TRBJ1-2 TRBD1 few TRBV7-2 TGTGCCAGCAGCTTATATAGGGACAGTGCTAACTATGGCTACACCTTC CASSLYRDSANYGYTF
TRBJ1-1 - few TRBV30 TGTGCCTGGAGTGCCGGGGGCAGTATAGGAACTGAAGCTTTCTTT CAWSAGGSIGTEAFF
TRBJ2-1 - few TRBV19 TGTGCCAGTAGTATCTCAAATAGCGGAGTGTACAATGAGCAGTTCTTC CASSISNSGVYNEQFF
TRBJ1-1 - once TRBV5-1 TGCGCCAGCAGCTTGGAGTCGGGGAACACTGAAGCTTTCTTT CASSLESGNTEAFF
TRBJ2-1 - few TRBV9 TGTGCCAGCAGCGTAGTCTCACGTGATGAGCAGTTCTTC CASSVVSRDEQFF
TRBJ1-3 - few TRBV5-6 TGTGCCAGCAGCTCCCCCCCAGGGGCTGGAAACACCATATATTTT CASSSPPGAGNTIYF
TRBJ2-3 TRBD2 - TRBV19 TGTGCCAGTAGGGGAGGGACTGGTCGAGATACGCAGTATTTT CASRGGTGRDTQYF
TRBJ1-1 - - TRBV11-2 TGTGCCAGCAGCCAGTGGGGGGAAGAAGCTTTCTTT CASSQWGEEAFF
TRBJ1-2 - - TRBV7-2 TGTGCCAGCAGCTTAAGGATGAGTGACAGTCGTGGCTACACCTTC CASSLRMSDSRGYTF
TRBJ2-7 TRBD1 few TRBV19 TGTGCCAGTAGTACCGGACAGGGAGTCTACGAGCAGTACTTC CASSTGQGVYEQYF
TRBJ2-3 - - TRBV30 TGTGCCTGGAGTGCGAGCCCGGATACGCAGTATTTT CAWSASPDTQYF
TRBJ2-3 - - TRBV15 TGTGCCACCAGCAGAGGACTGAGCACAGATACGCAGTATTTT CATSRGLSTDTQYF
TRBJ2-3 TRBD2 - TRBV7-3 TGTGCCAGCAGACAAGGTGGGACTAGCGGTCTCACAGATACGCAGTATTTT CASRQGGTSGLTDTQYF
TRBJ2-5 - few TRBV5-1 TGCGCCAGCAGCTTGGAAAAGGGTGCGACCCAGTACTTC CASSLEKGATQYF
TRBJ2-5 - - TRBV21-1 TGTGCCAGCATCTTATCCTTAGAGAAGTACCAAGAGACCCAGTACTTC CASILSLEKYQETQYF
TRBJ1-6 TRBD1 - TRBV29-1 TGCAGCGTTGGGGACAGGGGTACTTCACCCCTCCACTTT CSVGDRGTSPLHF
TRBJ2-2 TRBD1 - TRBV30 TGTGCCTGGAGTGTAAACAGGGGGTCCGGGGAGCTGTTTTTT CAWSVNRGSGELFF
TRBJ2-2 - - TRBV5-1 TGCGCCAGCAGCCCTGGAGGGAACACCGGGGAGCTGTTTTTT CASSPGGNTGELFF
TRBJ1-1 TRBD1 - TRBV5-1 TGCGCCAGCAGCTGGGGCGGGACAGAAGAAGCTTTCTTT CASSWGGTEEAFF
TRBJ2-5 - - TRBV10-2 TGCGCCAGCAGTGATAAGGGAGGCGGCCAAGAGACCCAGTACTTC CASSDKGGGQETQYF
TRBJ2-7 - - TRBV5-4 TGTGCCAGCAGCTTGGCAGACCCGTCCTACGAGCAGTACTTC CASSLADPSYEQYF
TRBJ2-7 - few TRBV6-5 TGTGCCAGCAGTTACCAAGGGGTTCAGTACTTC CASSYQGVQYF
TRBJ2-7 TRBD2 - TRBV14 TGTGCCAGCAGCCGACTAGCCCAGTGGCACGAGCAGTACTTC CASSRLAQWHEQYF
TRBJ2-1 - - TRBV28 TGTGCCAGCAGCCTAGGGGCAGGAGGTAGCAATGAGCAGTTCTTC CASSLGAGGSNEQFF
TRBJ1-1 - few TRBV5-1 TGCGCCAGCAGCTTGGAAGGGACTGAAGCTTTCTTT CASSLEGTEAFF
TRBJ2-1 TRBD2 few TRBV9 TGTGCCAGCAGCGTAGGCGGCGGGAGTGTGGACAATGAGCAGTTCTTC CASSVGGGSVDNEQFF
TRBJ2-2 TRBD2 few TRBV25-1 TGTGCCAGCAGTGAACGGGGGGTTCCCGGGGAGCTGTTTTTT CASSERGVPGELFF
TRBJ1-4 - few TRBV5-1 TGCGCCAGCAGCTCGACGGGATTGCCCGGGCTGACTAATGAAAAACTGTTTTTT CASSSTGLPGLTNEKLFF
TRBJ2-2 - once TRBV5-1 TGCGCCAGCAGCTTAAGATCCGGGGGGAACACCGGGGAGCTGTTTTTT CASSLRSGGNTGELFF
TRBJ2-5 TRBD2 once TRBV5-5 TGTGCCAGCAGCTTATTGGCGGGAGGGCCGCAAGAGACCCAGTACTTC CASSLLAGGPQETQYF
TRBJ1-2 - few TRBV29-1 TGCAGCGTTCAGGTTAACTATGGCTACACCTTC CSVQVNYGYTF